This T cell receptor (beta chain) appears in the sequencing data of a study of T cell changes during pregnancy in multiple sclerosis. Germline V lookup: CDR1 KGHSH, CDR2 LQKENI. This CDR3 spans 16 amino acids. V shed 1 base and J 3 bases; nucleotides not matched to a gene: 6. TCRdb's table, derived via immunoSEQ multiplex PCR, lists solely in-frame clones and lacks some. There are about 39,000 clones in the sample; 90% occur only once, and around 0.48% lies in the top ten. This clonotype was obtained from a female donor in good health, enrolled as a control in a pregnancy study. The sample in question was CD4+ T cells from peripheral blood mononuclear cells, obtained in the first trimester of pregnancy. The V call is TRBV18, the J call TRBJ1-1; 9 bases are shared with TRBD1. CDR3 protein: CASSPQGQGLDTEAFF. In nucleotides, the CDR3 is TGTGCCAGCTCACCACAAGGACAGGGGTTGGACACTGAAGCTTTCTTT.